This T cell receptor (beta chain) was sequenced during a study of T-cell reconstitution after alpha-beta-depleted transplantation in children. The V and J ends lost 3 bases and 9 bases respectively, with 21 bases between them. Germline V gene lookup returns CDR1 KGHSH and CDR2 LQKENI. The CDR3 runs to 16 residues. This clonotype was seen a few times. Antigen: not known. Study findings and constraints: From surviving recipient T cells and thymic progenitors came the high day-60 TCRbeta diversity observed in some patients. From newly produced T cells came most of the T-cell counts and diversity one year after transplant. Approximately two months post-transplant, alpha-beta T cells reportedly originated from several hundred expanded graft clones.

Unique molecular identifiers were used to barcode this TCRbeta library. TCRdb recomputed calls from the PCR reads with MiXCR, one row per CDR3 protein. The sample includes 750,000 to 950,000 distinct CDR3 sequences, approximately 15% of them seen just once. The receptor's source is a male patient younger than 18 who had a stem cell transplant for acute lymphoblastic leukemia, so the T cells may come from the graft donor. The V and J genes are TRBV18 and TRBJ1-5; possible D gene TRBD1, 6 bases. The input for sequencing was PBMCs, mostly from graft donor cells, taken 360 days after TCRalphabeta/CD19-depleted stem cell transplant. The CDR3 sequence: CASSPEKDSPLWPQHF. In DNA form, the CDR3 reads TGTGCCAGCTCACCGGAAAAGGACAGTCCCTTATGGCCCCAGCATTTT.